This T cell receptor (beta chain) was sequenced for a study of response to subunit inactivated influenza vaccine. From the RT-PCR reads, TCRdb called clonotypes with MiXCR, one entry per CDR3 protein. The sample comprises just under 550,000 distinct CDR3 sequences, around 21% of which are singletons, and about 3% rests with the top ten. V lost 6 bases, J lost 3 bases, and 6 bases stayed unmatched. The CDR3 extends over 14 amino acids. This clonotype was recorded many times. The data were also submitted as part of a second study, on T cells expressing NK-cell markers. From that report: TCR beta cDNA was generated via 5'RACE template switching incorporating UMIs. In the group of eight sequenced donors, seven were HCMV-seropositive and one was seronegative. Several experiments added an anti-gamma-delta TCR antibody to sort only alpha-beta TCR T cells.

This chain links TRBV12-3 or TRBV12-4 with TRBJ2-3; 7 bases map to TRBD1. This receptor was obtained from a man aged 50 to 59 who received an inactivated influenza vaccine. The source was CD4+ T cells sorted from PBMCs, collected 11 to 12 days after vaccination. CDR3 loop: CASRPTGLTDTQYF. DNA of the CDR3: TGTGCCAGCAGGCCGACAGGGTTGACAGATACGCAGTATTTT.